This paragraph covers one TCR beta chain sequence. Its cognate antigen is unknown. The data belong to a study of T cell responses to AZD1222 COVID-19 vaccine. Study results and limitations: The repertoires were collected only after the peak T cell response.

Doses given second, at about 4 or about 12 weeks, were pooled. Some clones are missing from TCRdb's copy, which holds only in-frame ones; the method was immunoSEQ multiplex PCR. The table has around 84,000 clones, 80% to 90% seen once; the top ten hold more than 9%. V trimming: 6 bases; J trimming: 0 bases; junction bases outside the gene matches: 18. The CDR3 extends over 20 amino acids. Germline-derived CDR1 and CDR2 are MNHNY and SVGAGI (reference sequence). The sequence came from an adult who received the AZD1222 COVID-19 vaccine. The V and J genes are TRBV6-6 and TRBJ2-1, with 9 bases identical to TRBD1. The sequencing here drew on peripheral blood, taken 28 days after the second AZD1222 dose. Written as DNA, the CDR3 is TGTGCCAGCAGCCGCCGGGACAGGGTTCGCGTTTACGGCTCCTACAATGAGCAGTTCTTC. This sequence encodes CASSRRDRVRVYGSYNEQFF.